Listed below are T cell receptor beta chains from one sample, sequenced in a study of T cells in Graves' hyperthyroidism and ophthalmopathy. TCRdb re-analysed the multiplex PCR reads in MiXCR, keeping a single row per CDR3 protein. The sample includes roughly 530,000 distinct CDR3 sequences, roughly 15% of them seen just once. Sequenced sample: blood. The receptors come from a woman between 18 and 29 years old with Graves' ophthalmopathy. CDR3s include the opening cysteine and the closing phenylalanine or tryptophan. Each record gives: CDR3 protein, CDR3 DNA, clone size, D gene, V gene, J gene. The D gene is left open where the match is weak. Some rows have no size entry. The others give once, few or many, or a class for an expanded clone.

cdr3_aa: CSPKQGINTEAFF
cdr3_nt: TGCAGTCCTAAACAGGGGATTAACACTGAAGCTTTCTTT
clone_size: few
d_call: TRBD1
v_call: TRBV20-1
j_call: TRBJ1-1

cdr3_aa: CASSLPGSPLHF
cdr3_nt: TGTGCCAGCAGCCTCCCTGGTTCACCCCTCCACTTT
clone_size: many
d_call: NA
v_call: TRBV3-1
j_call: TRBJ1-6

cdr3_aa: CASSLGQERDEKLFF
cdr3_nt: TGTGCCAGCAGCTTAGGGCAGGAGCGGGATGAAAAACTGTTTTTT
clone_size: few
d_call: NA
v_call: TRBV7-9
j_call: TRBJ1-4

cdr3_aa: CAWSSRRGPLYTEAFF
cdr3_nt: TGTGCCTGGAGTTCTCGCAGGGGACCTTTATACACTGAAGCTTTCTTT
clone_size: many
d_call: NA
v_call: TRBV30
j_call: TRBJ1-1

cdr3_aa: CASRVDRVLADTQYF
cdr3_nt: TGTGCCAGCAGGGTAGACAGGGTGTTGGCAGATACGCAGTATTTT
clone_size: many
d_call: TRBD1
v_call: TRBV6-1
j_call: TRBJ2-3

cdr3_aa: CASSAGQWVYEQYF
cdr3_nt: TGTGCCAGCAGCGCGGGACAGTGGGTCTACGAGCAGTACTTC
clone_size: many
d_call: NA
v_call: TRBV7-2
j_call: TRBJ2-7

cdr3_aa: CASSPGAQSYNEQFF
cdr3_nt: TGTGCCAGCAGCCCAGGGGCGCAATCCTACAATGAGCAGTTCTTC
clone_size: NA
d_call: NA
v_call: TRBV3-1
j_call: TRBJ2-1

cdr3_aa: CASITSVGDNPYNEQFF
cdr3_nt: TGTGCCAGCATTACCTCAGTGGGGGACAACCCCTACAATGAGCAGTTCTTC
clone_size: many
d_call: NA
v_call: TRBV27
j_call: TRBJ2-1

cdr3_aa: CASSPVEAEAFF
cdr3_nt: TGCGCCAGCAGCCCCGTCGAGGCTGAAGCTTTCTTT
clone_size: NA
d_call: NA
v_call: TRBV4-1
j_call: TRBJ1-1

cdr3_aa: CASSYQRLGQGNYGYTF
cdr3_nt: TGTGCCAGCAGTTACCAAAGACTAGGACAGGGGAACTATGGCTACACCTTC
clone_size: many
d_call: TRBD1
v_call: TRBV28
j_call: TRBJ1-2

cdr3_aa: CASSPVYSSYNEQFF
cdr3_nt: TGCGCCAGCAGCCCGGTCTACAGCTCCTACAATGAGCAGTTCTTC
clone_size: NA
d_call: NA
v_call: TRBV4-3
j_call: TRBJ2-1

cdr3_aa: CASRLEGGEQYGYTF
cdr3_nt: TGTGCCAGCAGATTGGAGGGTGGGGAACAATATGGCTACACCTTC
clone_size: many
d_call: NA
v_call: TRBV27
j_call: TRBJ1-2

cdr3_aa: CASSSRTSGGSYNEQFF
cdr3_nt: TGTGCCAGCAGTTCCCGGACTAGCGGGGGTTCCTACAATGAGCAGTTCTTC
clone_size: many
d_call: TRBD2
v_call: TRBV27
j_call: TRBJ2-1

cdr3_aa: CASRSWGQNTEAFF
cdr3_nt: TGTGCCAGCAGGTCGTGGGGGCAGAACACTGAAGCTTTCTTT
clone_size: many
d_call: NA
v_call: TRBV2
j_call: TRBJ1-1

cdr3_aa: CASSSFGTSGDTQYF
cdr3_nt: TGTGCCAGCAGTTCGTTTGGGACTAGCGGAGATACGCAGTATTTT
clone_size: many
d_call: TRBD2
v_call: TRBV12-3/TRBV12-4
j_call: TRBJ2-3

cdr3_aa: CSAGGTQYEQYF
cdr3_nt: TGCAGTGCCGGCGGGACCCAATACGAGCAGTACTTC
clone_size: NA
d_call: NA
v_call: TRBV20-1
j_call: TRBJ2-7

cdr3_aa: CASSSAGTENTGELFF
cdr3_nt: TGTGCCAGCAGTTCCGCCGGGACCGAGAACACCGGGGAGCTGTTTTTT
clone_size: once
d_call: NA
v_call: TRBV6-2/TRBV6-3
j_call: TRBJ2-2

cdr3_aa: CASSLMGGGPNTGELFF
cdr3_nt: TGTGCCAGCAGTTTAATGGGCGGGGGGCCGAACACCGGGGAGCTGTTTTTT
clone_size: few
d_call: TRBD2
v_call: TRBV27
j_call: TRBJ2-2

cdr3_aa: CASVEDWGADTEAFF
cdr3_nt: TGTGCCAGCGTCGAGGACTGGGGGGCGGACACTGAAGCTTTCTTT
clone_size: many
d_call: NA
v_call: TRBV7-8
j_call: TRBJ1-1

cdr3_aa: CASSQGVAGVVTDTQYF
cdr3_nt: TGCGCCAGCAGCCAAGGAGTAGCGGGGGTGGTTACAGATACGCAGTATTTT
clone_size: few
d_call: TRBD2
v_call: TRBV4-1
j_call: TRBJ2-3

cdr3_aa: CASSLADRAIYEQYF
cdr3_nt: TGTGCCAGCAGCTTGGCCGACAGGGCGATTTACGAGCAGTACTTC
clone_size: NA
d_call: TRBD1
v_call: TRBV5-8
j_call: TRBJ2-7

cdr3_aa: CASSDWGQVNTEAFF
cdr3_nt: TGTGCCAGCTCGGACTGGGGACAGGTGAACACTGAAGCTTTCTTT
clone_size: many
d_call: TRBD1
v_call: TRBV18
j_call: TRBJ1-1

cdr3_aa: CASSPSLGGDTQYF
cdr3_nt: TGTGCCAGCAGTCCTAGCCTAGGAGGAGATACGCAGTATTTT
clone_size: many
d_call: NA
v_call: TRBV7-2
j_call: TRBJ2-3

cdr3_aa: CASIEGTTGHNEQFF
cdr3_nt: TGTGCCAGCATAGAGGGGACAACGGGCCACAATGAGCAGTTCTTC
clone_size: many
d_call: NA
v_call: TRBV28
j_call: TRBJ2-1

cdr3_aa: CASSLEGESLGYTF
cdr3_nt: TGCGCCAGCAGCTTGGAGGGCGAGTCTCTTGGCTACACCTTC
clone_size: NA
d_call: NA
v_call: TRBV5-1
j_call: TRBJ1-2

cdr3_aa: CASSLAGTGGDSNQPQHF
cdr3_nt: TGTGCCAGCAGTTTAGCCGGGACAGGGGGCGATAGCAATCAGCCCCAGCATTTT
clone_size: NA
d_call: TRBD1
v_call: TRBV27
j_call: TRBJ1-5

cdr3_aa: CAWSVQGAKNIQYF
cdr3_nt: TGTGCCTGGAGTGTACAGGGAGCCAAAAACATTCAGTACTTC
clone_size: few
d_call: NA
v_call: TRBV30
j_call: TRBJ2-4

cdr3_aa: CASSMRQGGTPYNEQFF
cdr3_nt: TGTGCCAGCAGTATGAGGCAGGGGGGCACTCCCTACAATGAGCAGTTCTTC
clone_size: NA
d_call: NA
v_call: TRBV9
j_call: TRBJ2-1

cdr3_aa: CASSLPTRNTGELFF
cdr3_nt: TGTGCCAGCAGCCTTCCGACCCGGAACACCGGGGAGCTGTTTTTT
clone_size: many
d_call: NA
v_call: TRBV3-1
j_call: TRBJ2-2

cdr3_aa: CASSLGGGIYNEQFF
cdr3_nt: TGTGCCAGCAGCTTAGGCGGGGGTATATACAATGAGCAGTTCTTC
clone_size: few
d_call: TRBD2
v_call: TRBV7-2
j_call: TRBJ2-1

cdr3_aa: CACDKGGTEAFF
cdr3_nt: TGTGCCTGCGATAAAGGGGGCACTGAAGCTTTCTTT
clone_size: many
d_call: NA
v_call: TRBV30
j_call: TRBJ1-1

cdr3_aa: CASSWRDNKNIQYF
cdr3_nt: TGTGCCAGCAGTTGGCGGGACAACAAAAACATTCAGTACTTC
clone_size: many
d_call: NA
v_call: TRBV6-2/TRBV6-3
j_call: TRBJ2-4

cdr3_aa: CSADQGTSGRPQETQYF
cdr3_nt: TGCAGTGCCGACCAGGGGACTAGCGGGAGACCCCAGGAGACCCAGTACTTC
clone_size: few
d_call: TRBD2
v_call: TRBV20-1
j_call: TRBJ2-5

cdr3_aa: CASPQERGPSTDTQYF
cdr3_nt: TGTGCCAGCCCCCAAGAGCGGGGGCCTAGCACAGATACGCAGTATTTT
clone_size: once
d_call: TRBD2
v_call: TRBV2
j_call: TRBJ2-3

cdr3_aa: CASSFPTEMNTEAFF
cdr3_nt: TGCGCCAGCAGCTTTCCGACAGAAATGAACACTGAAGCTTTCTTT
clone_size: many
d_call: NA
v_call: TRBV5-1
j_call: TRBJ1-1

cdr3_aa: CASSYGGSYGYTF
cdr3_nt: TGTGCCAGCAGTTACGGTGGATCCTATGGCTACACCTTC
clone_size: few
d_call: NA
v_call: TRBV6-6
j_call: TRBJ1-2

cdr3_aa: CASSPTGQGYEQYF
cdr3_nt: TGTGCCAGCAGTCCCACGGGACAGGGATACGAGCAGTACTTC
clone_size: few
d_call: TRBD1
v_call: TRBV27
j_call: TRBJ2-7

cdr3_aa: CASSLVSSDRSYGYTF
cdr3_nt: TGTGCCAGCAGCTTAGTGTCTTCGGACCGAAGCTATGGCTACACCTTC
clone_size: many
d_call: NA
v_call: TRBV7-8
j_call: TRBJ1-2

cdr3_aa: CASSFGTSGLTDTQYF
cdr3_nt: TGTGCCAGCAGTTTTGGGACTAGCGGGCTCACAGATACGCAGTATTTT
clone_size: many
d_call: TRBD2
v_call: TRBV28
j_call: TRBJ2-3

cdr3_aa: CAISAGGGTEAFF
cdr3_nt: TGTGCCATCAGTGCAGGGGGTGGGACTGAAGCTTTCTTT
clone_size: few
d_call: TRBD1
v_call: TRBV10-3
j_call: TRBJ1-1

cdr3_aa: CASSLANGGNTEAFF
cdr3_nt: TGTGCCAGCAGTTTGGCCAATGGAGGGAACACTGAAGCTTTCTTT
clone_size: many
d_call: NA
v_call: TRBV27
j_call: TRBJ1-1

cdr3_aa: CSATGLAGIDTQYF
cdr3_nt: TGCAGTGCCACGGGACTAGCCGGGATCGATACGCAGTATTTT
clone_size: NA
d_call: TRBD2
v_call: TRBV20-1
j_call: TRBJ2-3

cdr3_aa: CATLPGQGSILSTGAFF
cdr3_nt: TGTGCCACCTTACCGGGACAGGGGTCGATTTTAAGCACTGGAGCTTTCTTT
clone_size: few
d_call: TRBD1
v_call: TRBV10-3
j_call: TRBJ1-1

cdr3_aa: CATSRDSSGEDEQYF
cdr3_nt: TGTGCCACCAGCAGAGATTCTTCAGGAGAGGACGAGCAGTACTTC
clone_size: few
d_call: NA
v_call: TRBV15
j_call: TRBJ2-7

cdr3_aa: CASRAMGTDTQYF
cdr3_nt: TGTGCCAGCAGGGCTATGGGGACAGATACGCAGTATTTT
clone_size: many
d_call: NA
v_call: TRBV11-2
j_call: TRBJ2-3

cdr3_aa: CASSLTRERTGELFF
cdr3_nt: TGTGCCAGCAGCTTAACCCGGGAGAGGACCGGGGAGCTGTTTTTT
clone_size: NA
d_call: NA
v_call: TRBV7-3
j_call: TRBJ2-2

cdr3_aa: CASSLTSGRSRDNEQFF
cdr3_nt: TGTGCCAGCAGCCTTACTAGCGGGAGAAGTAGGGACAATGAGCAGTTCTTC
clone_size: many
d_call: TRBD2
v_call: TRBV12-3/TRBV12-4
j_call: TRBJ2-1

cdr3_aa: CSATPLAGVLYEQYF
cdr3_nt: TGCAGCGCCACTCCACTAGCGGGGGTGCTCTACGAGCAGTACTTC
clone_size: NA
d_call: TRBD2
v_call: TRBV29-1
j_call: TRBJ2-7

cdr3_aa: CATSRDGNRPYGYTF
cdr3_nt: TGTGCCACCAGCAGAGATGGCAACAGGCCGTATGGCTACACCTTC
clone_size: many
d_call: NA
v_call: TRBV15
j_call: TRBJ1-2

cdr3_aa: CASSPPSSQGVYGYTF
cdr3_nt: TGTGCCAGCTCACCACCGTCGTCCCAGGGGGTCTATGGCTACACCTTC
clone_size: many
d_call: TRBD1
v_call: TRBV18
j_call: TRBJ1-2

cdr3_aa: CASSQGVAVTDTQYF
cdr3_nt: TGTGCCAGCAGCCAAGGGGTAGCGGTCACAGATACGCAGTATTTT
clone_size: many
d_call: NA
v_call: TRBV3-1
j_call: TRBJ2-3

cdr3_aa: CASIPGLAGGTYNEQFF
cdr3_nt: TGTGCCAGCATCCCTGGACTAGCGGGGGGTACTTACAATGAGCAGTTCTTC
clone_size: many
d_call: TRBD2
v_call: TRBV11-2
j_call: TRBJ2-1

cdr3_aa: CASTATGEGTDTQYF
cdr3_nt: TGTGCCAGCACCGCGACCGGGGAGGGCACAGATACGCAGTATTTT
clone_size: many
d_call: NA
v_call: TRBV12-3/TRBV12-4
j_call: TRBJ2-3

cdr3_aa: CASSFAGTRDQETQYF
cdr3_nt: TGCGCCAGCAGCTTCGCCGGGACTAGGGACCAAGAGACCCAGTACTTC
clone_size: NA
d_call: TRBD2
v_call: TRBV5-1
j_call: TRBJ2-5

cdr3_aa: CASSEEQLQETQYF
cdr3_nt: TGTGCCAGCAGTGAGGAACAGCTCCAAGAGACCCAGTACTTC
clone_size: many
d_call: NA
v_call: TRBV2
j_call: TRBJ2-5

cdr3_aa: CASSLPQVAGVSYTDTQYF
cdr3_nt: TGTGCCAGCAGCTTACCCCAGGTTGCGGGAGTTTCTTACACAGATACGCAGTATTTT
clone_size: NA
d_call: TRBD2
v_call: TRBV7-8
j_call: TRBJ2-3

cdr3_aa: CASSPTGQNSYEQYF
cdr3_nt: TGTGCCAGCTCACCAACGGGACAGAACTCCTACGAGCAGTACTTC
clone_size: many
d_call: TRBD1
v_call: TRBV18
j_call: TRBJ2-7